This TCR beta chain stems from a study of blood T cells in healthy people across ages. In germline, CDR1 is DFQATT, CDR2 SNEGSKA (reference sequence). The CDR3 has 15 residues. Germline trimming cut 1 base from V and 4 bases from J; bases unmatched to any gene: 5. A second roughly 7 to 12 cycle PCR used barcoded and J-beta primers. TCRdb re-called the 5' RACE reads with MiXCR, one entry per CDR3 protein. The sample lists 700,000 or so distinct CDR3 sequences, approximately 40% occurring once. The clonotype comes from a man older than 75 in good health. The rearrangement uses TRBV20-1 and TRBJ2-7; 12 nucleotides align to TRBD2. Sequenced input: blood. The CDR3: CSARGGLAGGYEQYF. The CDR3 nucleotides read TGCAGTGCTAGAGGTGGGCTAGCGGGGGGGTACGAGCAGTACTTC.